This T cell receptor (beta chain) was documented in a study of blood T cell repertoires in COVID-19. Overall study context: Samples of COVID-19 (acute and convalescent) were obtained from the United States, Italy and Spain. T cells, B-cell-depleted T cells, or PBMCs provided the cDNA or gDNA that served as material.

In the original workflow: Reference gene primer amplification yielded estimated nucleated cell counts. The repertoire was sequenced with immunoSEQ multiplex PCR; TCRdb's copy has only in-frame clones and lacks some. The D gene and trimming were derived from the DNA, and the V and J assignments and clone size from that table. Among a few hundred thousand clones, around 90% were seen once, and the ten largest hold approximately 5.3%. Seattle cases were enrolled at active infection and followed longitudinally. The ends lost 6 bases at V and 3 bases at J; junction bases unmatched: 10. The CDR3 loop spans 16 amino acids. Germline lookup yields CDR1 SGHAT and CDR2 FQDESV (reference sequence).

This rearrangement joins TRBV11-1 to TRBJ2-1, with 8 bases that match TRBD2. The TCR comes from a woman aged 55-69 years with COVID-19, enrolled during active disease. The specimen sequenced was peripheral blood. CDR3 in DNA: TGTGCCAGCAGTACCGGGGGGAGCGGGAGCTACAATGAGCAGTTCTTC. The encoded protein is CASSTGGSGSYNEQFF.